A selection of T cell receptor beta chains follows, all from one sample in a study of OX40 agonist ivuxolimab in advanced cancers. This table comes from immunoSEQ multiplex PCR, and its TCRdb copy is limited to in-frame clones, with some not included. The sample shows around 67,000 clones, roughly 87% of them seen only once. The sample was CD4+ or CD8+ T cells sorted from blood, taken in a trial of the OX40 agonist ivuxolimab. Receptor source: an adult with an advanced solid tumor such as melanoma, head and neck, liver or kidney cancer. Each CDR3 is given with its conserved first and last residue. A D gene is named only where the DNA matches it firmly. Clone size is given for some rows only: seen once, a few or many times, or a class if the clone is expanded.

j_call v_call d_call clone_size cdr3_nt cdr3_aa
TRBJ1-2 TRBV6-5 NA NA TGTGCCAGCAGTTACTCTGGCTATGGCTACACCTTC CASSYSGYGYTF
TRBJ2-3 TRBV7-9 TRBD1 NA TGTGCCGGGACAGCTAGCACAGATACGCAGTATTTT CAGTASTDTQYF
TRBJ1-1 TRBV19 NA NA TGTGCCAGTAGTCTTATCACCCTGAGGGGCATGAACACTGAAGCTTTCTTT CASSLITLRGMNTEAFF
TRBJ2-3 TRBV21-1 NA NA TGTGCCAGCAGCAAAGGCAGGGACAGCACAGATACGCAGTATTTT CASSKGRDSTDTQYF
TRBJ2-7 TRBV29-1 TRBD2 NA TGCAGCGCGGGGGGGAGGGGCTACGAGCAGTACTTC CSAGGRGYEQYF
TRBJ2-7 TRBV6-5 NA NA TGTGCCAGCAGTTACTCGAGTAGCCGTCGCTACGAGCAGTACTTC CASSYSSSRRYEQYF
TRBJ2-5 TRBV18 NA NA TGTGCCAGCTCACCACGGCAGGGGGAGACCCAGTACTTC CASSPRQGETQYF
TRBJ1-1 TRBV20-1 NA NA TGCAGTGCTGGGGGGAGCACTGAAGCTTTCTTT CSAGGSTEAFF
TRBJ2-7 TRBV6-5 NA NA TGTGCCAGCACCCAGCGTCGGGGGTCCTACGAGCAGTACTTC CASTQRRGSYEQYF
TRBJ1-5 TRBV7-6 NA NA TGTGCCAGCAGTTATTCGAGGGATCAGCCCCAGCATTTT CASSYSRDQPQHF
TRBJ1-1 TRBV25-1 TRBD1 NA TGTGCCAGCAGTGATTGGACAGGGGCCACTGAAGCTTTCTTT CASSDWTGATEAFF
TRBJ2-7 TRBV6-5 NA NA TGTGCCAGCAGTTACTCCCAATCCGGGCAGTACTTC CASSYSQSGQYF
TRBJ1-1 TRBV19 NA NA TGTGCCAGTAGTGTCCAGGGAGGGCTGGAAGCTTTCTTT CASSVQGGLEAFF
TRBJ2-6 TRBV18 NA NA TGTGCCAGCTCACAATCTGGGGCCAACGTCCTGACTTTC CASSQSGANVLTF
TRBJ2-7 TRBV15 TRBD2 NA TGTGCCACCAGCAGAGGGGCGGGAGGGGGCCGTCAACACGAGCAGTACTTC CATSRGAGGGRQHEQYF
TRBJ2-2 TRBV7-2 NA NA TGTGCCAGCAGCTTATGGGCCGGGGAGCTGTTTTTT CASSLWAGELFF
TRBJ2-7 TRBV6-1 NA NA TGTGCCAGCAGCCACACCCGGGATTCCTACGAGCAGTACTTC CASSHTRDSYEQYF
TRBJ2-3 TRBV19 TRBD1 once TGTGCCAGTAGTCCGGGACAGGGGCAGAGGGATACGCAGTATTTT CASSPGQGQRDTQYF
TRBJ1-4 TRBV29-1 TRBD1 NA TGCAGCGTTGTGACAGGGAATGAAAAACTGTTTTTT CSVVTGNEKLFF